This TCR beta chain derives from a study of quantifying T cell responses using KT2 cells. Background on the study: cDNA was made from DNase-treated RNA using alpha and beta constant primers.

The cDNA 3' end received a ligated oligonucleotide with a UMI. The first PCR ran approximately 4 cycles with an equimolar RC1.1 and RC1.2 beta primer mix. TCRdb itself ran the UMI-ligation and nested PCR reads through MiXCR, one entry per CDR3 protein. The data show some 33,000 distinct CDR3 sequences, with 10% seen just once and about 9.5% held by the top ten. The CDR3 is 13 amino acids. The V end was cut by 6 bases, the J end by 3 bases, with 10 bases between. The germline CDR1 and CDR2 sequences are MNHEY and SMNVEV (reference sequence). The sequenced material came from PBMCs spiked with cells of the T cell clone KT2. The source is a human donor. V is TRBV27 and J is TRBJ2-3; TRBD1 might be the D (5 bases). The CDR3 bases are TGTGCCAGCAGAATCCAGGGTACAGATACGCAGTATTTT. Translated: CASRIQGTDTQYF.